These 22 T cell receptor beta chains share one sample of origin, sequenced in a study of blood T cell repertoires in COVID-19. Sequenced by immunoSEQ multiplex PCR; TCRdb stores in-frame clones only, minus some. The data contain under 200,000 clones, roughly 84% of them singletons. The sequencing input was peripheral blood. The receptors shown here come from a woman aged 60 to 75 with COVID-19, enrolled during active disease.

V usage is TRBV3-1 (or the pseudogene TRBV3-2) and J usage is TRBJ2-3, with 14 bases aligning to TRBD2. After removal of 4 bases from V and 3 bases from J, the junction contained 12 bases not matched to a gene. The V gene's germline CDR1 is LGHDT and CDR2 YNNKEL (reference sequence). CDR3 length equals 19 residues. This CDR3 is CASSRGRTSGGISTDTQYF. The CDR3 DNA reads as TGTGCCAGCAGCCGAGGCAGGACTAGCGGGGGGATTAGTACAGATACGCAGTATTTT.

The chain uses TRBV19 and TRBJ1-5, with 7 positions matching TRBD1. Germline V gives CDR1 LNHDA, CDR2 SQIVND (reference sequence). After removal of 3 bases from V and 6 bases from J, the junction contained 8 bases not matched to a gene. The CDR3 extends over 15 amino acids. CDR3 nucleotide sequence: TGTGCCAGTAGTATTTGGCAGGGGGAAGCTCAGCCCCAGCATTTT. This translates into CASSIWQGEAQPQHF.

The CDR3 bases are TGTGCCAGCAGTCTTTTTGACATTAGCAATCAGCCCCAGCATTTT. This translates into CASSLFDISNQPQHF. V usage is TRBV3-1 (or the pseudogene TRBV3-2) and J usage is TRBJ1-5, with D unresolved. Germline V lookup: CDR1 LGHDT, CDR2 YNNKEL (reference sequence). V lost 6 bases and J lost 0, with 12 bases in between. This CDR3 comprises 15 residues.

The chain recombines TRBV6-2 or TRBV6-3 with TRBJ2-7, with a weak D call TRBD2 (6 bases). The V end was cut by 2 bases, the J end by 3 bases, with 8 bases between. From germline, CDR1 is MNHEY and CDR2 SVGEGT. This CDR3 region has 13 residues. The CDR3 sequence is CASSYGGVYEQYF. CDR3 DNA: TGTGCCAGCAGTTACGGCGGGGTCTACGAGCAGTACTTC.

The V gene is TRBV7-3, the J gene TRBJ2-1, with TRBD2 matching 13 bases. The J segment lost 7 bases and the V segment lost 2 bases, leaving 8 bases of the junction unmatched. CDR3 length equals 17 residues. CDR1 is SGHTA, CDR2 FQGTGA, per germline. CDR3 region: CASSLETRTSGSNEQFF. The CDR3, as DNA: TGTGCCAGCAGCTTAGAAACCAGGACTAGCGGGAGTAATGAGCAGTTCTTC. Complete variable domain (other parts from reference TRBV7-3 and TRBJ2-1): GAGVSQTPSNKVTEKGKYVELRCDPISGHTALYWYRQSLGQGPEFLIYFQGTGAADDSGLPNDRFFAVRPEGSVSTLKIQRTERGDSAVYLCASSLETRTSGSNEQFFGPGTRLTVL.

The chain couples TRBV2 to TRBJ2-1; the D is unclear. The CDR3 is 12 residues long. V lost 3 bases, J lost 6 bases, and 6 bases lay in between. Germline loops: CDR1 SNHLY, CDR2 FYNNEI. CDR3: CASSDPLNEQFF. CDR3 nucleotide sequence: TGTGCCAGCAGTGACCCCCTCAATGAGCAGTTCTTC. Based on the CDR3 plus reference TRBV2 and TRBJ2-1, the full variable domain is EPEVTQTPSHQVTQMGQEVILRCVPISNHLYFYWYRQILGQKVEFLVSFYNNEISEKSEIFDDQFSVERPDGSNFTLKIRSTKLEDSAMYFCASSDPLNEQFFGPGTRLTVL.

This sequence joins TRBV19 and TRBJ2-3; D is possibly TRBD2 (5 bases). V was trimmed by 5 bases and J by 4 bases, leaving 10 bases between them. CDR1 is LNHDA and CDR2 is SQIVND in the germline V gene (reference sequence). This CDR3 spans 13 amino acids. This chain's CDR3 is CASSLGVADTQYF. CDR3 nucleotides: TGTGCCAGTAGTCTCGGGGTTGCAGATACGCAGTATTTT.

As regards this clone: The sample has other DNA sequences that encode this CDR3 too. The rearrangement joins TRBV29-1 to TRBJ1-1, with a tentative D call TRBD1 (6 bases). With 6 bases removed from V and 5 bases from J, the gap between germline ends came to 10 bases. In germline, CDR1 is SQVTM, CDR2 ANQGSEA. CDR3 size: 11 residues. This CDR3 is CSVTRGTEAFF. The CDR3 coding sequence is TGCAGCGTAACCAGGGGTACTGAAGCTTTCTTT.

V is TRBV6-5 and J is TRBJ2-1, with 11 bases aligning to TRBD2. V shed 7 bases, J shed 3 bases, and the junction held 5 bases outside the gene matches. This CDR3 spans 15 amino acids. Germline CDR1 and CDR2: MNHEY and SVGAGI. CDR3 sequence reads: CASKKTSGSYNEQFF. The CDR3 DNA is TGTGCCAGCAAGAAAACTAGCGGGAGCTACAATGAGCAGTTCTTC.

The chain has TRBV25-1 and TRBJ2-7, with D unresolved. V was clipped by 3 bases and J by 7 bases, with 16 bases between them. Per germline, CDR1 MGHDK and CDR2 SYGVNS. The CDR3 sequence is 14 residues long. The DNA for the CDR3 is TGTGCCAGCAGTGAGCGGCGGAACCTAGAGGAGCAGTACTTC. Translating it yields CASSERRNLEEQYF.

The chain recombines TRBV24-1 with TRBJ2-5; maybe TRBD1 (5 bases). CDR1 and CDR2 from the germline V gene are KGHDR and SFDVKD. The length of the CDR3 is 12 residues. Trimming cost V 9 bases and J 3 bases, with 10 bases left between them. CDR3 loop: CATAGLEETQYF. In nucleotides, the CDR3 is TGTGCCACCGCAGGGCTCGAAGAGACCCAGTACTTC.

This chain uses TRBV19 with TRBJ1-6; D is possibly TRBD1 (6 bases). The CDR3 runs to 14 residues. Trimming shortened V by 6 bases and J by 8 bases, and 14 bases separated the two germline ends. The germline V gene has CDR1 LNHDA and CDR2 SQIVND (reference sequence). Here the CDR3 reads CASRHRVWDSPLHF. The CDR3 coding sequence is TGTGCCAGTAGGCACAGGGTATGGGATTCACCCCTCCACTTT.

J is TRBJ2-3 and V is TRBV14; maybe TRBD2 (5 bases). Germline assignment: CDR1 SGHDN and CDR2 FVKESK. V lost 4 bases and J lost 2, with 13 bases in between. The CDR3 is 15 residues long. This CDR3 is CASSPLGGFTDTQYF. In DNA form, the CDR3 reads TGTGCCAGCAGCCCCCTCGGAGGATTCACAGATACGCAGTATTTT.

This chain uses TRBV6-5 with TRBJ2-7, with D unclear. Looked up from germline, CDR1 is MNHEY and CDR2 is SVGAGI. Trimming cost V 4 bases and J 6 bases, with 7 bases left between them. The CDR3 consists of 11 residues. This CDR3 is CASSSGREQYF. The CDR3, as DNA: TGTGCCAGCAGTTCTGGGCGCGAGCAGTACTTC.

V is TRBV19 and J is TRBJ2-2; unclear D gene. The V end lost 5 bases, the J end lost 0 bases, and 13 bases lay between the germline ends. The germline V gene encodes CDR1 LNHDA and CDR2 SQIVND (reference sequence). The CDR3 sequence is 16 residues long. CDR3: CASSYKARTNTGELFF. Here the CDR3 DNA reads TGTGCCAGTAGTTATAAGGCTAGGACGAACACCGGGGAGCTGTTTTTT.

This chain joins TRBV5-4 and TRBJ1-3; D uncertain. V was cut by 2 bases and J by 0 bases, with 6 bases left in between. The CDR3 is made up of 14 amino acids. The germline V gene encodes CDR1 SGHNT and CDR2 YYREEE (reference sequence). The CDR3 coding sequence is TGTGCCAGCAGCTTTGGTAGCTCTGGAAACACCATATATTTT. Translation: CASSFGSSGNTIYF.

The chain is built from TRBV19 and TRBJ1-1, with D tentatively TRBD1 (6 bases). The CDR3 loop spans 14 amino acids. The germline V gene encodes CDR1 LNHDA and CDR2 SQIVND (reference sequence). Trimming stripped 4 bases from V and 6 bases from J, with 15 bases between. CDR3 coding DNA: TGTGCCAGTAGTAATAGGGGGAACGGGGCTGAAGCTTTCTTT. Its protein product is CASSNRGNGAEAFF.

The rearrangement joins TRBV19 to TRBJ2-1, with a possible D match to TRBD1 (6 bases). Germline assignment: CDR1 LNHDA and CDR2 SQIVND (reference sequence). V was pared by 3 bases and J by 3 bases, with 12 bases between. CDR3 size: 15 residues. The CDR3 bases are TGTGCCAGTAGTATCCGAACAGGGTTCTACAATGAGCAGTTCTTC. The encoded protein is CASSIRTGFYNEQFF.

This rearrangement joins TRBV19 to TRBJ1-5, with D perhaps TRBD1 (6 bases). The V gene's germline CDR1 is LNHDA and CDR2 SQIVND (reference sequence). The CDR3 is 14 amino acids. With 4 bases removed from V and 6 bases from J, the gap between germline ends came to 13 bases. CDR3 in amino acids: CASSTGTLFQPQHF. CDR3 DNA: TGTGCCAGTAGTACTGGGACACTCTTTCAGCCCCAGCATTTT.

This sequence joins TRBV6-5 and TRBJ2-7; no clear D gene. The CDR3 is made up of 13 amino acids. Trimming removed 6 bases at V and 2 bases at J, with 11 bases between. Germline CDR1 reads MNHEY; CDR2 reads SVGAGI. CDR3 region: CASSHGAAYEQYV. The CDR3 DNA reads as TGTGCCAGCAGCCATGGAGCCGCCTACGAGCAGTACGTC.

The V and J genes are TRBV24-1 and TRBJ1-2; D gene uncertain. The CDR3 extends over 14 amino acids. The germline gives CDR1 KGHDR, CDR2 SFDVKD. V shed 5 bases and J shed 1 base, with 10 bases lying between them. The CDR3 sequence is CATSGVGGNYGYTF. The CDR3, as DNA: TGTGCCACCAGTGGGGTCGGAGGTAACTATGGCTACACCTTC.

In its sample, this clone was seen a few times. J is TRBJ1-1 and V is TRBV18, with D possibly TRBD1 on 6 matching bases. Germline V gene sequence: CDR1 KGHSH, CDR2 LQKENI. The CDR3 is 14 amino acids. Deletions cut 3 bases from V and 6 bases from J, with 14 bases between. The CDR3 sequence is CASSPRQAVAEAFF. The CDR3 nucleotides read TGTGCCAGCTCACCCCGACAGGCGGTGGCTGAAGCTTTCTTT. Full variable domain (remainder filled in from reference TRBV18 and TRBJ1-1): NAGVMQNPRHLVRRRGQEARLRCSPMKGHSHVYWYRQLPEEGLKFMVYLQKENIIDESGMPKERFSAEFPKEGPSILRIQQVVRGDSAAYFCASSPRQAVAEAFFGQGTRLTVV.